These 26 T cell receptor beta chains share one sample of origin, sequenced in a study of blood T cell repertoires in COVID-19. Sequencing was performed with immunoSEQ multiplex PCR; in TCRdb, only in-frame clones are kept and a portion is missing. The table includes over 200,000 clones, approximately 90% detected once. The specimen was PBMCs or T cells enriched from blood (not recorded which). These receptors came from a man younger than 35 who had recovered from COVID-19.

V and J are TRBV11-2 and TRBJ1-1; D is uncertain. V was shortened by 6 bases and J by 0 bases, with 11 bases between the two germline ends. The CDR3 has 14 amino acids. Germline V CDR1 and CDR2: SGHAT, FQNNGV. CDR3 nucleotides: TGTGCCAGCAGTGTAGGAGGGCTGAACACTGAAGCTTTCTTT. It encodes CASSVGGLNTEAFF. Full variable domain (outside the CDR3, taken from reference TRBV11-2 and TRBJ1-1): EAGVAQSPRYKIIEKRQSVAFWCNPISGHATLYWYQQILGQGPKLLIQFQNNGVVDDSQLPKDRFSAERLKGVDSTLKIQPAKLEDSAVYLCASSVGGLNTEAFFGQGTRLTVV.

V and J are TRBV7-2 and TRBJ2-3, with 8 nucleotides matching TRBD2. V trimming: 4 bases; J trimming: 4 bases; junction bases outside the gene matches: 7. Looked up from germline, CDR1 is SGHTA and CDR2 is FQGNSA. The CDR3 consists of 15 residues. The CDR3 nucleotides read TGTGCCAGCAGCTCTCAAGCGGGAGACGCAGATACGCAGTATTTT. Its protein is CASSSQAGDADTQYF. Supplemented by reference TRBV7-2 and TRBJ2-3, the full variable domain reads GAGVSQSPSNKVTEKGKDVELRCDPISGHTALYWYRQSLGQGLEFLIYFQGNSAPDKSGLPSDRFSAERTGGSVSTLTIQRTQQEDSAVYLCASSSQAGDADTQYFGPGTRLTVL.

The chain employs TRBV23-1 and TRBJ1-4; D not certain. TRBV23-1 is an ORF, and what it does is uncertain. The CDR3 has 11 residues. Trimming stripped 7 bases from V and 8 bases from J, with 8 bases between. The CDR3 nucleotides read TGCGCCAGCACCCCCGAGGAAAAACTGTTTTTT. Translating gives CASTPEEKLFF.

This clone was recorded a few times. The chain is built from TRBV4-1 and TRBJ1-2, with TRBD1 matching over 10 bases. V lost 4 bases and J lost 4; bases outside the gene matches: 6. The CDR3 consists of 15 residues. Germline lookup yields CDR1 MGHRA and CDR2 YSYEKL. CDR3 DNA: TGCGCCAGCAGCCCGGGACAGGGGCCTATCTATGGCTACACCTTC. Translation gives CASSPGQGPIYGYTF.

J is TRBJ1-3 and V is TRBV5-1; D remains unclear. This CDR3 spans 14 amino acids. Trimming stripped 7 bases from V and 0 bases from J, with 11 bases between. Germline loops: CDR1 SGHRS, CDR2 YFSETQ. CDR3 sequence: CASSLQSSGNTIYF. The CDR3, as DNA: TGCGCCAGCTCGCTACAGAGCTCTGGAAACACCATATATTTT.

The chain has TRBV11-3 and TRBJ2-2, with D tentatively TRBD2 (6 bases). The V end lost 0 bases, the J end lost 0 bases, and 20 bases lay between the germline ends. The CDR3 totals 20 residues. The germline CDR1 and CDR2 sequences are SGHNT and YENEEA. The CDR3 sequence is CASSLEAILAGRTNTGELFF. Written as DNA, the CDR3 is TGTGCCAGCAGCTTAGAGGCAATCTTGGCGGGACGAACGAACACCGGGGAGCTGTTTTTT.

CDR3 amino acids: CASSRQNSNQPQHF. CDR3 sequence (DNA): TGTGCCAGCAGTCGACAGAATAGCAATCAGCCCCAGCATTTT. V is TRBV6-5 and J is TRBJ1-5; possible D gene TRBD1, 5 bases. Germline V lookup: CDR1 MNHEY, CDR2 SVGAGI. The CDR3 covers 14 residues. The germline V and J ends were trimmed by 5 bases and 0 bases, with 8 bases remaining between them.

This sequence joins TRBV5-6 and TRBJ1-4; TRBD1 might be the D (6 bases). The V gene's germline CDR1 is SGHDT and CDR2 YYEEEE. V was clipped by 3 bases and J by 6 bases, with 15 bases between them. The length of the CDR3 is 15 residues. The chain's CDR3 is CASSSNRARDEKLFF. CDR3 nucleotide sequence: TGTGCCAGCAGCTCGAACAGGGCTAGGGATGAAAAACTGTTTTTT.

This rearrangement joins TRBV7-2 to TRBJ2-2, with TRBD1 matching 7 bases. With 6 bases clipped from V and 4 bases from J, the junction kept 5 bases outside the gene matches. Per the germline V gene, CDR1 is SGHTA and CDR2 is FQGNSA. The CDR3 loop spans 14 amino acids. CDR3 in amino acids: CASRPQGSTGELFF. The CDR3 coding sequence is TGTGCCAGCAGACCACAGGGGAGCACCGGGGAGCTGTTTTTT.

The chain recombines TRBV6-1 with TRBJ2-1; TRBD2 agrees at 10 bases. The CDR3 length is 16 residues. Germline CDR1 reads MNHNS; CDR2 reads SASEGT. Trimming at V came to 4 bases and at J to 6 bases, leaving 9 bases not matched to a gene. CDR3 in DNA: TGTGCCAGCAGTGGGAGTAGCGGGAGGAGGGGCAATGAGCAGTTCTTC. Its protein product is CASSGSSGRRGNEQFF.

The V gene is TRBV3-1 (or the pseudogene TRBV3-2), the J gene TRBJ2-1; 12 bases are shared with TRBD2. This CDR3 is built from 15 residues. The junction had 6 bases not matched to a gene; V was cut back by 3 bases and J by 9 bases. In germline, CDR1 is LGHDT, CDR2 YNNKEL (reference sequence). Here the CDR3 reads CASSHSSGGASEQFF. For the CDR3, the DNA is TGTGCCAGCAGCCATTCTAGCGGGGGGGCGAGTGAGCAGTTCTTC.

The CDR3 coding sequence is TGTGCCAGCAGCCCCCGAAGGAGCGGGGGACCAGATACGCAGTATTTT. Its translation: CASSPRRSGGPDTQYF. The rearrangement uses TRBV5-4 and TRBJ2-3, with TRBD2 matching 8 bases. Germline V gives CDR1 SGHNT, CDR2 YYREEE (reference sequence). J gave up 4 bases and V 4 bases, and 11 bases lay outside the gene matches. This CDR3 region has 16 residues.

Comment on this clone: In the same sample, other DNA sequences code for this CDR3. This chain links TRBV12-3 or TRBV12-4 with TRBJ2-7; TRBD1 aligns across 9 bases. Germline trimming cut 5 bases from V and 5 bases from J; bases unmatched to any gene: 4. The CDR3 covers 13 residues. In nucleotides, the CDR3 is TGTGCCAGCAGTCTCCGACAGGGGGACGAGCAGTACTTC. Its protein is CASSLRQGDEQYF.

The J gene is TRBJ2-2, the V gene TRBV11-3; the D gene is possibly TRBD2 (5 bases). The CDR3 spans 13 residues. In germline, CDR1 is SGHNT, CDR2 YENEEA. The V end was cut by 3 bases, the J end by 7 bases, with 9 bases between. The CDR3 sequence: CASSFRRDGELFF. CDR3 bases: TGTGCCAGCAGCTTTCGTCGGGACGGGGAGCTGTTTTTT.

This chain links TRBV6-5 with TRBJ2-1, with D tentatively TRBD2 (5 bases). Trimming took 5 bases from V and 2 from J, leaving 13 bases between them. The CDR3 loop spans 15 amino acids. Germline lookup yields CDR1 MNHEY and CDR2 SVGAGI. As DNA, the CDR3 is TGTGCCAGCAGTCTAGCCAGCGGACCCTACAATGAGCAGTTCTTC. Encoded protein: CASSLASGPYNEQFF.

The chain is built from TRBV28 and TRBJ2-6; the match to TRBD1 covers 8 bases. The CDR3 loop spans 16 amino acids. The germline V gene encodes CDR1 MDHEN and CDR2 SYDVKM. V lost 5 bases, J lost 4 bases, and 7 bases stayed unmatched. Here the CDR3 reads CASSHQGATGANVLTF. The DNA for the CDR3 is TGTGCCAGCAGTCACCAGGGGGCAACCGGGGCCAACGTCCTGACTTTC.

The chain links TRBV19 to TRBJ1-3, with D hard to call. V dropped 3 bases and J dropped 1 base, with 7 bases sitting between them. Germline CDR1 is LNHDA and CDR2 is SQIVND (reference sequence). The CDR3 has 14 residues. In DNA, the CDR3 is TGTGCCAGTAGTATGGCCATTTCTGGAAACACCATATATTTT. Amino acids: CASSMAISGNTIYF.

The CDR3 DNA is TGTGCCAGCAGTTACCCTAGCGGGGAGACCCAGTACTTC. This translates into CASSYPSGETQYF. The genes are TRBV6-2 or TRBV6-3 and TRBJ2-5; 8 positions match TRBD2. From germline, CDR1 is MNHEY and CDR2 SVGEGT. The CDR3 has 13 residues. With V trimmed by 2 bases and J by 5 bases, 1 base remained unmatched.

CDR3: CASSDGSAMNTEAFF. CDR3 sequence (DNA): TGTGCCAGCAGTGACGGCAGCGCAATGAACACTGAAGCTTTCTTT. The chain joins TRBV6-4 to TRBJ1-1; the D is unclear. V shed 2 bases and J shed 0 bases, with 10 bases lying between them. Germline CDR1 MRHNA, CDR2 SNTAGT. The CDR3 runs to 15 residues.

This clone occurred a few times. The chain combines TRBV15 with TRBJ1-5, with 8 nucleotides matching TRBD1. The CDR3 is 15 amino acids. V was clipped by 3 bases and J by 6 bases; unmatched bases: 7. CDR1 and CDR2 (germline): LNHNV, YYDKDF (reference sequence). The CDR3, as DNA: TGTGCCACCAGCAGCTATCGACAGGGGAGTCAGCCCCAGCATTTT. This codes for CATSSYRQGSQPQHF.

The genes are TRBV5-1 and TRBJ1-4; D perhaps matches TRBD1 (5 bases). The V gene's germline CDR1 is SGHRS and CDR2 YFSETQ. Trimming removed 4 bases at V and 2 bases at J, with 9 bases between. The CDR3 runs to 14 residues. For the CDR3, the DNA is TGCGCCAGCAGCACAGACAGTACTAATGAAAAACTGTTTTTT. Encoded protein: CASSTDSTNEKLFF.

The chain couples TRBV2 to TRBJ1-2, with D tentatively TRBD1 (6 bases). The CDR3 has 13 amino acids. The V end lost 5 bases, the J end lost 5 bases, and 12 bases lay between the germline ends. Per the germline V gene, CDR1 is SNHLY and CDR2 is FYNNEI. CDR3 coding DNA: TGTGCCAGCAGTTTAACAGGGCTGTATGGCTACACCTTC. Its translation: CASSLTGLYGYTF.

J is TRBJ2-7 and V is TRBV3-1 (or the pseudogene TRBV3-2); 8 nucleotides align to TRBD2. CDR1 is LGHDT, CDR2 YNNKEL, per germline (reference sequence). J lost 3 bases, V lost 0 bases, and 7 bases had no gene match. The CDR3 contains 16 residues. This CDR3 reads CASSQDGTRGNYEQYF. In nucleotides, the CDR3 is TGTGCCAGCAGCCAAGACGGGACTAGAGGAAACTACGAGCAGTACTTC.

The chain is built from TRBV5-1 and TRBJ2-2, with 11 positions matching TRBD1. V lost 3 bases and J lost 3; bases outside the gene matches: 1. The CDR3 extends over 15 amino acids. The V gene's germline CDR1 is SGHRS and CDR2 YFSETQ. The CDR3 here is CASSWGQGDTGELFF. For the CDR3, the DNA is TGCGCCAGCAGCTGGGGACAGGGGGACACCGGGGAGCTGTTTTTT. Full variable domain (rest looked up from reference TRBV5-1 and TRBJ2-2): KAGVTQTPRYLIKTRGQQVTLSCSPISGHRSVSWYQQTPGQGLQFLFEYFSETQRNKGNFPGRFSGRQFSNSRSEMNVSTLELGDSALYLCASSWGQGDTGELFFGEGSRLTVL.

This chain links TRBV19 with TRBJ2-2, with D unclear. V lost 1 base, J lost 4 bases, and 13 bases lay in between. The CDR3 contains 16 residues. Germline V gene lookup returns CDR1 LNHDA and CDR2 SQIVND (reference sequence). The CDR3 nucleotides read TGTGCCAGTAGTATAGGGGCTGGGTTTGGCACCGGGGAGCTGTTTTTT. Amino acids: CASSIGAGFGTGELFF.

The chain couples TRBV15 to TRBJ2-7; TRBD2 matches at 8 bases. Germline lookup yields CDR1 LNHNV and CDR2 YYDKDF (reference sequence). Unmatched junction bases numbered 7, after V lost 1 base and J lost 5 bases. This CDR3 is built from 15 residues. The CDR3 loop reads CATSRVAGGIDEQYF. The CDR3 coding sequence is TGTGCCACCAGCAGAGTGGCGGGGGGTATCGACGAGCAGTACTTC.